This T cell receptor (beta chain) was recovered during a study of OX40 agonist ivuxolimab in advanced cancers. Overall study: Treatment of patients was with ivuxolimab, an agonistic anti-OX40 (CD134) antibody.

Worth noting for this clone: Its antigen remains unidentified.

Some clones are missing from TCRdb's copy, which holds only in-frame ones; the method was immunoSEQ multiplex PCR. The data hold about 53,000 clones, with 85% to 90% observed a single time. Study findings and constraints: Doses of 0.1 to 3.0 mg/kg were accompanied by clonal expansion of CD4+ and CD8+ blood T cells by week 6. CD8+ T cells were the subset that, on average, had more expanded clones than CD4+.

The sequence was collected from an adult with an advanced solid tumor such as melanoma, head and neck, liver or kidney cancer. The input for sequencing was CD4+ or CD8+ T cells sorted from blood, taken in a trial of the OX40 agonist ivuxolimab.

In nucleotides, the CDR3 is TGTGCCAGCAGTATTGCCCGGACCCCCCTCCACAATGAGCAGTTCTTC. Translation: CASSIARTPLHNEQFF. The J gene is TRBJ2-1, the V gene TRBV11-2, with no clear D. V gave up 6 bases and J gave up 5 bases, with 20 bases separating them. CDR3 length: 16 amino acids. CDR1 and CDR2 (germline): SGHAT, FQNNGV.